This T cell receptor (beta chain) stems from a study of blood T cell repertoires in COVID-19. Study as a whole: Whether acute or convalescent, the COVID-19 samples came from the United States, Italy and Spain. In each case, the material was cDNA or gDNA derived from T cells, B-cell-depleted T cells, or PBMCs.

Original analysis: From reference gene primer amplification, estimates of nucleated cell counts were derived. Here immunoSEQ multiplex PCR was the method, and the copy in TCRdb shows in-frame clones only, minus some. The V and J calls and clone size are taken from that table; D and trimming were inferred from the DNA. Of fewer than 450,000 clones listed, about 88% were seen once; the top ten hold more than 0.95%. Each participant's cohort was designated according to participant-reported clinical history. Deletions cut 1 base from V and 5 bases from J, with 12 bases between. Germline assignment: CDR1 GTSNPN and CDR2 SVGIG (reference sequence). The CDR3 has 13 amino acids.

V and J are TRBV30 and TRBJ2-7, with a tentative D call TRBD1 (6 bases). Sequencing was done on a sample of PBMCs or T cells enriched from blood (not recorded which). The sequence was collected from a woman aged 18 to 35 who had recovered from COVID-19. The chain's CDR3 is CAWSGQGPNEQYF. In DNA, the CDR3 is TGTGCCTGGAGTGGCCAGGGGCCCAACGAGCAGTACTTC. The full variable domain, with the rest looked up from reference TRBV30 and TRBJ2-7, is SQTIHQWPATLVQPVGSPLSLECTVEGTSNPNLYWYRQAAGRGLQLLFYSVGIGQISSEVPQNLSASRPQDRQFILSSKKLLLSDSGFYLCAWSGQGPNEQYFGPGTRLTVT.